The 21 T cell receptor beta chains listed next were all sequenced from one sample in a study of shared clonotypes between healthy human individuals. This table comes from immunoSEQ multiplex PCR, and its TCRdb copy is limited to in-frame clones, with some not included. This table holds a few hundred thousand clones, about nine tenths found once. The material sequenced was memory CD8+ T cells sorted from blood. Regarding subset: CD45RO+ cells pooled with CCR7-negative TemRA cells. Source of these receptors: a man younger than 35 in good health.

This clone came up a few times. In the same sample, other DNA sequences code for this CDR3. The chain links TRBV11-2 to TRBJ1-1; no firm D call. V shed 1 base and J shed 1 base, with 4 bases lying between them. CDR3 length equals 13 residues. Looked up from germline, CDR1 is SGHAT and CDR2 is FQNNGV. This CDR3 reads CASSLGRNTEAFF. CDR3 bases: TGTGCCAGCAGCTTAGGTAGGAACACTGAAGCTTTCTTT.

The CDR3 loop reads CASSPRRGVSTDTQYF. The CDR3 nucleotides read TGTGCCAGCAGCCCCCGGCGGGGGGTTAGCACAGATACGCAGTATTTT. This chain uses TRBV7-2 with TRBJ2-3; 8 positions match TRBD2. The germline V gene has CDR1 SGHTA and CDR2 FQGNSA. V gave up 5 bases and J gave up 0 bases; unmatched junction bases: 7. The length of the CDR3 is 16 residues.

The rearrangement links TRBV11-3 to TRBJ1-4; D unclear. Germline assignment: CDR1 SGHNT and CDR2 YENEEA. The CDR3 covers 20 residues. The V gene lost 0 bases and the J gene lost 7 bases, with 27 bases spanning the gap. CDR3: CASSLEPVRRERNRTEKLFF. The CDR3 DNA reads TGTGCCAGCAGCTTAGAGCCTGTCAGGAGGGAACGGAATCGAACTGAAAAACTGTTTTTT.

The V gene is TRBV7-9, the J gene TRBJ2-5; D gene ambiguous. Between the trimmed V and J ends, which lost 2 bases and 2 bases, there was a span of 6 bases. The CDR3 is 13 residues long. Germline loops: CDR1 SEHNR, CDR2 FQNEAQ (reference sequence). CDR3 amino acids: CASSLSPQETQYF. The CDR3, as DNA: TGTGCCAGCAGCTTATCACCACAAGAGACCCAGTACTTC.

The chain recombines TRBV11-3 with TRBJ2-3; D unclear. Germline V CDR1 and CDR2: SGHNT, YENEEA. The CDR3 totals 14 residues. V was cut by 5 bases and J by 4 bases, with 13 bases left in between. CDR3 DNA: TGTGCCAGCAGCCTGCGACTTCCTCCAGATACGCAGTATTTT. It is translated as CASSLRLPPDTQYF.

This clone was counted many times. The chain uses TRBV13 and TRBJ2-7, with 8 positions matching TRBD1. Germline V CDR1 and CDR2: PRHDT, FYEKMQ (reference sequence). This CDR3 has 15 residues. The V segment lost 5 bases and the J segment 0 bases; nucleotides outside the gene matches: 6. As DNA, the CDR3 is TGTGCCAGCAGCCCCGGGACAGGCGTCTCCTACGAGCAGTACTTC. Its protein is CASSPGTGVSYEQYF. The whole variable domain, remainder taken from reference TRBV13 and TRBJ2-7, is AAGVIQSPRHLIKEKRETATLKCYPIPRHDTVYWYQQGPGQDPQFLISFYEKMQSDKGSIPDRFSAQQFSDYHSELNMSSLELGDSALYFCASSPGTGVSYEQYFGPGTRLTVT.

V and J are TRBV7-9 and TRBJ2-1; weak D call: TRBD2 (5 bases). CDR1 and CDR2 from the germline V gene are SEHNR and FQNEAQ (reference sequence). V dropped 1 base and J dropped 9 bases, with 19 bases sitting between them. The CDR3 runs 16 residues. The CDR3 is CASSLVNGEGLVEQFF. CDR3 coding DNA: TGTGCCAGCAGCTTAGTGAACGGTGAAGGACTTGTTGAGCAGTTCTTC.

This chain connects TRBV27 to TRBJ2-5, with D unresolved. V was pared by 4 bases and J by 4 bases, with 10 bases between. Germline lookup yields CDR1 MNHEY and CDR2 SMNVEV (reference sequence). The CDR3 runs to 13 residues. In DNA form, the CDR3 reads TGTGCCAGCAGTTCGAACCCGAGAGAGACCCAGTACTTC. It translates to CASSSNPRETQYF.

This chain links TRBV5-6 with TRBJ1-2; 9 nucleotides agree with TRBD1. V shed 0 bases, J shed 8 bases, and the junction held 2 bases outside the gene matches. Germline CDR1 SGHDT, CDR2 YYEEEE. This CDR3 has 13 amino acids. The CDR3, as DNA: TGTGCCAGCAGCTTGGGACAGGGGGGAGGCTACACCTTC. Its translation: CASSLGQGGGYTF.

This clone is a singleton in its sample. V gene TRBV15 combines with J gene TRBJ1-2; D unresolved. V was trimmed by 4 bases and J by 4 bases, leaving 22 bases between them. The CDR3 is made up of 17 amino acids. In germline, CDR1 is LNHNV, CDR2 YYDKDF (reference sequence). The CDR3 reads CATSTARMGRIVYGYTF. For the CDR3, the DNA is TGTGCCACCAGCACCGCGAGAATGGGTAGGATTGTCTATGGCTACACCTTC.

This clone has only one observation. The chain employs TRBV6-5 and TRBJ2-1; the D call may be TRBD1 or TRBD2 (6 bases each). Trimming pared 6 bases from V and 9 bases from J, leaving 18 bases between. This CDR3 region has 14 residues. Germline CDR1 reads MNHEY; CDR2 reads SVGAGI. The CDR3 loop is CASRSGAEGGEQFF. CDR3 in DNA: TGTGCCAGCAGGTCCGGGGCCGAGGGGGGTGAGCAGTTCTTC.

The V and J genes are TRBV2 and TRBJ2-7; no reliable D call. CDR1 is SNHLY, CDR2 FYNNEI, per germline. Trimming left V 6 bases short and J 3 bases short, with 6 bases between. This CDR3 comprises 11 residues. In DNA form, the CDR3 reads TGTGCCAGCAGAATCAGCTACGAGCAGTACTTC. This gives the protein CASRISYEQYF.

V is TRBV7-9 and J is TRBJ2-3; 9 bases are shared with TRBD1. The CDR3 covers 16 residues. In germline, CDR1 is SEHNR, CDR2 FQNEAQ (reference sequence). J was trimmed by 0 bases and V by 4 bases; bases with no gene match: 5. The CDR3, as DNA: TGTGCCAGCAGCTCCGGACAGGGGCCCAGCACAGATACGCAGTATTTT. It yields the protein CASSSGQGPSTDTQYF. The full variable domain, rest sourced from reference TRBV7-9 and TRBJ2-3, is DTGVSQNPRHKITKRGQNVTFRCDPISEHNRLYWYRQTLGQGPEFLTYFQNEAQLEKSRLLSDRFSAERPKGSFSTLEIQRTEQGDSAMYLCASSSGQGPSTDTQYFGPGTRLTVL.

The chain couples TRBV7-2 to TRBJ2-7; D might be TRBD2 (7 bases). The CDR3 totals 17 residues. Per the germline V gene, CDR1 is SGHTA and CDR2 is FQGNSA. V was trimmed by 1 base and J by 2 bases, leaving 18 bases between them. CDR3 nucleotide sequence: TGTGCCAGCAGCTTAGTGGGGCGGGGGCGCATCCCCTACGAGCAGTACTTC. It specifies CASSLVGRGRIPYEQYF.

For the CDR3, the DNA is TGCGCCAGCAGCTCCTTTAGCGGGGGCACTTCCTACGAGCAGTACTTC. Translated: CASSSFSGGTSYEQYF. The gene calls are TRBV5-1 and TRBJ2-7, with 9 bases lining up with TRBD2. CDR3 length equals 16 residues. With 3 bases clipped from V and 1 base from J, the junction kept 8 bases outside the gene matches. Germline-derived CDR1 and CDR2 are SGHRS and YFSETQ.

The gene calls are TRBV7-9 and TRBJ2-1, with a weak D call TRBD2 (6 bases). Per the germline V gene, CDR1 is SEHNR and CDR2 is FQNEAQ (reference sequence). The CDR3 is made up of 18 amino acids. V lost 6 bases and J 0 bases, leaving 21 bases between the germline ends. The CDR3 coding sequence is TGTGCCAGCAGAAAAACCCCTCGTGGGGGGAGCTCCTACAATGAGCAGTTCTTC. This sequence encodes CASRKTPRGGSSYNEQFF.

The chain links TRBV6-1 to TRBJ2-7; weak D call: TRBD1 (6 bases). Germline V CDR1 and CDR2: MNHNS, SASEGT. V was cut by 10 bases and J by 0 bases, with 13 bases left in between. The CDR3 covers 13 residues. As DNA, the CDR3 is TGTGCCACCCGGCCAGGGGCCTCCTACGAGCAGTACTTC. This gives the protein CATRPGASYEQYF.

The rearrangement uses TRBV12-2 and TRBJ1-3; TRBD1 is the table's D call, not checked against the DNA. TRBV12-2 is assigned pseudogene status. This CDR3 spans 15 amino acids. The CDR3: CASRLDRVLGNTIYF. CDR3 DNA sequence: TGTGCAAGTCGCTTAGACAGGGTACTCGGAAACACCATATATTTT.

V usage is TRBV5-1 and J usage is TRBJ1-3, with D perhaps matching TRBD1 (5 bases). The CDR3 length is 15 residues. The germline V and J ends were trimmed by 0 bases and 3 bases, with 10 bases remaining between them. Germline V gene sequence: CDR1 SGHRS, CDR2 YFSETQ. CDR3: CASSLGDDSGNTIYF. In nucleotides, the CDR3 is TGCGCCAGCAGCTTGGGGGATGACAGTGGAAACACCATATATTTT.

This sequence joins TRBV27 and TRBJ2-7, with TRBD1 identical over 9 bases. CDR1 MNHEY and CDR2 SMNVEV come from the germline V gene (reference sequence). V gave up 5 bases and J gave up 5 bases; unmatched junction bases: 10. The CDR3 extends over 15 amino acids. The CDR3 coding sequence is TGTGCCAGCAGTAGAATGGACAGGGGATTTAACGAGCAGTACTTC. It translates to CASSRMDRGFNEQYF.

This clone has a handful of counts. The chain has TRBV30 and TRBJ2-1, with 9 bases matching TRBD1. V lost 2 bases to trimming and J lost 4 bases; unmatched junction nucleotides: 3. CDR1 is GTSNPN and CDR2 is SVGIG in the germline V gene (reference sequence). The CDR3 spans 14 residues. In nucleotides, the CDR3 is TGTGCCTGGAGTACGGACAGGGGATACAATGAGCAGTTCTTC. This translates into CAWSTDRGYNEQFF.